This T cell receptor beta chain was retrieved from a study of untreated major depressive disorder. Points from the study as a whole: Depressed patients' CD4+ T cells carried increased TRBV05-01 (Vbeta 5.1) usage versus control CD4+ T cells.

Details on this clone: Its matching antigen is unknown.

Roughly 29 ml of peripheral blood was collected per donor. The CDR3 is 15 amino acids. V shed 0 bases and J 5 bases; nucleotides not matched to a gene: 6. Germline assignment: CDR1 LNHDA and CDR2 SQIVND (reference sequence). Using immunoSEQ multiplex PCR, the repertoire was profiled, and TCRdb retains in-frame clones only, with some absent. The sample yields under 15,000 clones, under 95% seen once. This TCR was recovered from a woman aged 30 to 39 with major depressive disorder. The chain links TRBV19 to TRBJ1-1; 7 positions agree with TRBD1. Material for sequencing was CD4+ T cells from PBMCs. The CDR3 region has the DNA TGTGCCAGTAGTATAGAAGGGGGCAGGGAAACTGAAGCTTTCTTT. This sequence encodes CASSIEGGRETEAFF. Full variable domain (outside the CDR3, taken from reference TRBV19 and TRBJ1-1): DGGITQSPKYLFRKEGQNVTLSCEQNLNHDAMYWYRQDPGQGLRLIYYSQIVNDFQKGDIAEGYSVSREKKESFPLTVTSAQKNPTAFYLCASSIEGGRETEAFFGQGTRLTVV.